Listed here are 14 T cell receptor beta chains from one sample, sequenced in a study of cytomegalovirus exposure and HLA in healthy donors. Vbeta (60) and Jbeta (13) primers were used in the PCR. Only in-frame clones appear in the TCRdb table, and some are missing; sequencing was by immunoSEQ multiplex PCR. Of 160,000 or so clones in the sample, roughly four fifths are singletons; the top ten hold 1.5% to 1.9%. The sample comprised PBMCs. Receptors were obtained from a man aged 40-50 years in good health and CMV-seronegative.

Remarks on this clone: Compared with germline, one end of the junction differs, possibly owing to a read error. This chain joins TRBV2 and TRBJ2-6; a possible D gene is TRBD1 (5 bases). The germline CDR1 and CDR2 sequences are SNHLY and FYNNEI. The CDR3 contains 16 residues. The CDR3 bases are TGTGCCAGCAGTGAACTAGAGAACTCTGGGGCCAACGGCCTGACTTTC. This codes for CASSELENSGANGLTF. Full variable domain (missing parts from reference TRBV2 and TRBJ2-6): EPEVTQTPSHQVTQMGQEVILRCVPISNHLYFYWYRQILGQKVEFLVSFYNNEISEKSEIFDDQFSVERPDGSNFTLKIRSTKLEDSAMYFCASSELENSGANGLTFGAGSRLTVL.

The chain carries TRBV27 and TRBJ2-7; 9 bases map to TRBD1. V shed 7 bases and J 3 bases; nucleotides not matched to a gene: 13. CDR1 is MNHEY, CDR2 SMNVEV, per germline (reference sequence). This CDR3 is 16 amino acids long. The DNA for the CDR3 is TGTGCCAGCACCTCGGAAACCGGGACAGGGAACTACGAGCAGTACTTC. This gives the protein CASTSETGTGNYEQYF.

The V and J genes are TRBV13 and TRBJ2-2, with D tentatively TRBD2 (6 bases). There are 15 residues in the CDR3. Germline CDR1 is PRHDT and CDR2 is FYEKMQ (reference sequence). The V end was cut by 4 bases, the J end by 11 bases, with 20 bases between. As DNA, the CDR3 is TGTGCCAGCAGCTCTTCCGGGGACTCGTACCGTGAGCTGTTTTTT. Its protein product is CASSSSGDSYRELFF.

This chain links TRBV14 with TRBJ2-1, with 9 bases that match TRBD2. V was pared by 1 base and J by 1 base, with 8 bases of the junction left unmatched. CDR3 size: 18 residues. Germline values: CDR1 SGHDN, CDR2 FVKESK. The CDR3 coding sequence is TGTGCCAGCAGCCAAGGGCTAGCGGGACGTCCATCCTACAATGAGCAGTTCTTC. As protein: CASSQGLAGRPSYNEQFF.

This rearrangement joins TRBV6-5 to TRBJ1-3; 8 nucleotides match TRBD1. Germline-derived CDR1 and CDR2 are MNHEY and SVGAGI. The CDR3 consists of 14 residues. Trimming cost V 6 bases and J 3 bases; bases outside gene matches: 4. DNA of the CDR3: TGTGCCAGCAGGACAGGGGCCGATGGAAACACCATATATTTT. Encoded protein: CASRTGADGNTIYF.

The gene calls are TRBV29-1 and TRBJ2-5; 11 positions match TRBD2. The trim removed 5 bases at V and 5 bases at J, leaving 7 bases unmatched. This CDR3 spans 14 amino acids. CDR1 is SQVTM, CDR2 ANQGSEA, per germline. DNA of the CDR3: TGCAGCGTTCATGCGACTAGCGGGAAGGAGACCCAGTACTTC. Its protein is CSVHATSGKETQYF.

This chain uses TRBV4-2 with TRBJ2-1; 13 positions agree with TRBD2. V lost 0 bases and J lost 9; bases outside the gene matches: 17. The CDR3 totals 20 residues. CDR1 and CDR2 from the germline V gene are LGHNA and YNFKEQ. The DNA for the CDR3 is TGTGCCAGCAGCCAAGATCCCGACCAACTAGCGGGAGGGAGTGACATTGAGCAGTTCTTC. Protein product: CASSQDPDQLAGGSDIEQFF.

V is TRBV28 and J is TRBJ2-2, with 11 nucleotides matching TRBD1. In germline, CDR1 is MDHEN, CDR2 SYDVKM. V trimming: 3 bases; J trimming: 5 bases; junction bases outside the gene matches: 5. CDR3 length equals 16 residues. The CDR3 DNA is TGTGCCAGCAGTTTCCCCGGGACAGGGGGTACCGGGGAGCTGTTTTTT. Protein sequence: CASSFPGTGGTGELFF.

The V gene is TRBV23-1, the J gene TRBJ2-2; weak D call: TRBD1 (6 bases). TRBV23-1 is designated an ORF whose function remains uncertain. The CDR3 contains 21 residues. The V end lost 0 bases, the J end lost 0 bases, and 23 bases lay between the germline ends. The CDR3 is CASSQSGAGTGLLANTGELFF. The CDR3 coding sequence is TGCGCCAGCAGTCAATCGGGGGCAGGGACCGGACTTTTAGCGAACACCGGGGAGCTGTTTTTT.

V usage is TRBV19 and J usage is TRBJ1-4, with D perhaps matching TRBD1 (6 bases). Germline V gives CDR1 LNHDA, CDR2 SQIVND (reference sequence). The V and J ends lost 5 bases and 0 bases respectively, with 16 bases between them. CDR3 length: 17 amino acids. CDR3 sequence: CASSAPGHPATNEKLFF. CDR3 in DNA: TGTGCCAGTAGTGCACCGGGACACCCTGCAACTAATGAAAAACTGTTTTTT.

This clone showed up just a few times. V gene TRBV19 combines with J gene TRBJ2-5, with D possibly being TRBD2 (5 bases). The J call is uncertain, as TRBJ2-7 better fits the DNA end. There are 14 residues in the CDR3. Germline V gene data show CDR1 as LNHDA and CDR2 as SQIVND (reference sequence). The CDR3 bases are TGTGCCAGTAGAAAGGAGGAAACTTCCTACGAGCAGTACTTC. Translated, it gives CASRKEETSYEQYF.

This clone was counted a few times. Here the CDR3 DNA reads TGTGCCAGCAGCTCCTCACTAGCCCTCACAGATACGCAGTATTTT. As protein: CASSSSLALTDTQYF. The chain recombines TRBV7-9 with TRBJ2-3; possibly TRBD2 for D (6 bases). V was pared by 4 bases and J by 2 bases, with 13 bases between. The CDR3 consists of 15 residues. Per the germline V gene, CDR1 is SEHNR and CDR2 is FQNEAQ (reference sequence).

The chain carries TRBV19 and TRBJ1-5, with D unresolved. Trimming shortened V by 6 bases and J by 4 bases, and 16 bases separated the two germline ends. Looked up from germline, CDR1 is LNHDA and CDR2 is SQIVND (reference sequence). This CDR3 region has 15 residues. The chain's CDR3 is CASRDRGEPNQPQHF. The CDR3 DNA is TGTGCCAGTAGGGATCGGGGAGAACCAAATCAGCCCCAGCATTTT.

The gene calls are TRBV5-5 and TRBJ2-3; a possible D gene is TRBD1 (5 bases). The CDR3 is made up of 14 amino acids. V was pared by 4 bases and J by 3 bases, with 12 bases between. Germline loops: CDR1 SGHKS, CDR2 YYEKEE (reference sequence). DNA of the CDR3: TGTGCCAGCAGCCCGACAGTTTTTACAGATACGCAGTATTTT. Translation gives CASSPTVFTDTQYF. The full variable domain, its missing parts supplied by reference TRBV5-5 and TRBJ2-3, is DAGVTQSPTHLIKTRGQQVTLRCSPISGHKSVSWYQQVLGQGPQFIFQYYEKEERGRGNFPDRFSARQFPNYSSELNVNALLLGDSALYLCASSPTVFTDTQYFGPGTRLTVL.